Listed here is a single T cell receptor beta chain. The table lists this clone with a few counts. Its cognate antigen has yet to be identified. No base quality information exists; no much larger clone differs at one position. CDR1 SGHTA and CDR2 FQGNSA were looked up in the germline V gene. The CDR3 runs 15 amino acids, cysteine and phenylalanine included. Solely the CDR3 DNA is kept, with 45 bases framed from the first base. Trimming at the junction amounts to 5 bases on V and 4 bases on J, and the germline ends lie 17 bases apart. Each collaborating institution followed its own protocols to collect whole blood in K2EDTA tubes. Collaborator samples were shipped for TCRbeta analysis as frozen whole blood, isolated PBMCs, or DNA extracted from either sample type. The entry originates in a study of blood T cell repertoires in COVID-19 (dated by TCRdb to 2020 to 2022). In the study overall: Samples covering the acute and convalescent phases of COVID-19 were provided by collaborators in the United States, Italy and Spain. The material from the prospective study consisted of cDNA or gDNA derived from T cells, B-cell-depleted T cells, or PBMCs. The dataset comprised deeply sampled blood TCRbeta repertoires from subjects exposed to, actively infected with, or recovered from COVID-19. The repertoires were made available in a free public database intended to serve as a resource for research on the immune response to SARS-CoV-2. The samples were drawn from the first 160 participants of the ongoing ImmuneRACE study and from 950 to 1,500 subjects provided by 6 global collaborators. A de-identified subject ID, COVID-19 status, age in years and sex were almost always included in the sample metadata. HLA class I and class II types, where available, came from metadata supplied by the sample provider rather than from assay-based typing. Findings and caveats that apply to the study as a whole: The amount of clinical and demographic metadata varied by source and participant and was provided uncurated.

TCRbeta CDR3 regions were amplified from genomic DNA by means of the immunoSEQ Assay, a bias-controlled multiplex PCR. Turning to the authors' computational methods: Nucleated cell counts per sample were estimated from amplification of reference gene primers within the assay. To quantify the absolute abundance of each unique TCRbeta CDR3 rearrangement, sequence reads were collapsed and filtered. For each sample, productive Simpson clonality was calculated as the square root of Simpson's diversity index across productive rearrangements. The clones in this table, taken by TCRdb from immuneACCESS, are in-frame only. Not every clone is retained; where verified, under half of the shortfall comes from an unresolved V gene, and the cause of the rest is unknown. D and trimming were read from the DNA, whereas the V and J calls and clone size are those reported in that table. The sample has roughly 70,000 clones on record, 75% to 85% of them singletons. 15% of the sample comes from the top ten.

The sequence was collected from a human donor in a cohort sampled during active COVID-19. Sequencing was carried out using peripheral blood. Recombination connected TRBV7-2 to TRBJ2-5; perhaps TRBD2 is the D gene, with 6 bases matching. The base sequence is TGTGCCAGCAGCCCTTACGCTAGCGTACTAGAGACCCAGTACTTC. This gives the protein CASSPYASVLETQYF.